One sample yielded the 15 T cell receptor beta chains listed below, sequenced in a study of T cell responses to AZD1222 COVID-19 vaccine. TCRdb keeps only in-frame clones here, not all; method: immunoSEQ multiplex PCR. Of roughly 100,000 clones listed, around nine tenths are singletons. Sequenced material: peripheral blood, taken 28 days after the second dose of the MenACWY control vaccine. These receptors were collected from an adult who received the MenACWY meningococcal vaccine as a control.

The chain combines TRBV18 with TRBJ1-6; no reliable D call. V was pared by 0 bases and J by 3 bases, with 12 bases between. Germline V gene data show CDR1 as KGHSH and CDR2 as LQKENI. The CDR3 runs to 17 residues. In DNA, the CDR3 is TGTGCCAGCTCACCACCGGCAACAGCTAGCTATAATTCACCCCTCCACTTT. Its protein is CASSPPATASYNSPLHF.

The chain links TRBV7-6 to TRBJ2-5, with a possible D match to TRBD2 (7 bases). Deletions cut 5 bases from V and 1 base from J, with 17 bases between. The CDR3 is 16 amino acids. Germline loops: CDR1 SGHVS, CDR2 FNYEAQ. CDR3 DNA: TGTGCCAGCAGCCATTCAGGGGCGGGGGCCCAAGAGACCCAGTACTTC. This codes for CASSHSGAGAQETQYF.

This chain links TRBV28 with TRBJ1-1; 9 bases align to TRBD1. Germline CDR1 MDHEN, CDR2 SYDVKM. V was clipped by 6 bases and J by 11 bases; unmatched bases: 10. The CDR3 runs 13 residues. The CDR3 loop is CASRLQGARGAFF. The CDR3 nucleotides read TGTGCCAGCAGACTACAGGGGGCCCGGGGCGCTTTCTTT.

The chain couples TRBV6-4 to TRBJ1-3; D ambiguous. The CDR3 extends over 16 amino acids. Trimming removed 9 bases at V and 0 bases at J, with 18 bases between. Germline V CDR1 and CDR2: MRHNA, SNTAGT. The DNA for the CDR3 is TGTGCCAGACCGTTAGGGCGGATGGACTCTGGAAACACCATATATTTT. Residues: CARPLGRMDSGNTIYF.

The V and J genes are TRBV2 and TRBJ2-2, with a weak D call TRBD2 (5 bases). CDR1 is SNHLY and CDR2 is FYNNEI in the germline V gene. Trimming removed 1 base at V and 1 base at J, with 10 bases between. The CDR3 contains 16 residues. The CDR3 protein is CASSEERVGNTGELFF. The CDR3 region has the DNA TGTGCCAGCAGTGAAGAGAGGGTAGGGAACACCGGGGAGCTGTTTTTT.

This clone appeared once. The chain combines TRBV20-1 with TRBJ2-7; 8 bases align to TRBD2. V shed 3 bases and J 3 bases; nucleotides not matched to a gene: 16. This CDR3 spans 17 amino acids. Germline CDR1 and CDR2: DFQATT and SNEGSKA (reference sequence). CDR3: CSASGLSGGGTIYEQYF. In DNA, the CDR3 is TGCAGTGCTAGTGGTCTCTCCGGCGGGGGGACCATCTACGAGCAGTACTTC.

This chain joins TRBV11-3 and TRBJ2-2; the match to TRBD1 covers 9 bases. This CDR3 has 17 amino acids. CDR1 and CDR2 from the germline V gene are SGHNT and YENEEA. Losses at the gene ends were 6 bases for V and 0 bases for J; bases not matched to a gene: 8. In DNA form, the CDR3 reads TGTGCCAGCAGTTTACAGGGGGCCCTATCGAACACCGGGGAGCTGTTTTTT. The encoded protein is CASSLQGALSNTGELFF.

The V and J genes are TRBV6-6 and TRBJ1-5; D remains ambiguous. The CDR3 contains 16 residues. From germline, CDR1 is MNHNY and CDR2 SVGAGI (reference sequence). V dropped 6 bases and J dropped 8 bases, with 23 bases sitting between them. The CDR3 sequence is CASSPPRVSEEKPQHF. CDR3 coding DNA: TGTGCCAGCAGCCCACCCAGAGTTTCAGAGGAGAAGCCCCAGCATTTT.

The rearrangement joins TRBV6-1 to TRBJ1-5; D is uncertain. V lost 2 bases to trimming and J lost 0 bases, with 11 bases between them. The germline CDR1 and CDR2 sequences are MNHNS and SASEGT. The CDR3 contains 16 residues. CDR3 region: CASSELWQDSNQPQHF. The CDR3 DNA is TGTGCCAGCAGTGAATTATGGCAGGATAGCAATCAGCCCCAGCATTTT.

The chain has TRBV7-2 and TRBJ1-3; D unresolved. The CDR3 is 16 amino acids. Germline CDR1 is SGHTA and CDR2 is FQGNSA. With 0 bases removed from V and 3 bases from J, the gap between germline ends came to 12 bases. The CDR3 sequence is CASSLAIAGFGNTIYF. The CDR3 region has the DNA TGTGCCAGCAGCTTAGCGATTGCAGGATTTGGAAACACCATATATTTT.

The chain uses TRBV4-3 and TRBJ1-2; no reliable D call. V was shortened by 0 bases and J by 8 bases, with 16 bases between the two germline ends. Germline CDR1 reads LGHNA; CDR2 reads YSLEER. This CDR3 comprises 15 residues. The CDR3 here is CASSQEAGSPGGYTF. CDR3 coding DNA: TGCGCCAGCAGCCAAGAAGCGGGGTCTCCTGGGGGCTACACCTTC.

V gene TRBV9 combines with J gene TRBJ2-1; tentative D call: TRBD2 (6 bases). The CDR3 covers 16 residues. Germline CDR1 is SGDLS and CDR2 is YYNGEE. The V gene lost 7 bases and the J gene lost 3 bases, with 20 bases spanning the gap. CDR3 protein: CASAKSRDSRYNEQFF. The CDR3 DNA sequence: TGTGCCAGCGCTAAATCCCGGGACTCCCGCTACAATGAGCAGTTCTTC.

V is TRBV15 and J is TRBJ2-7, with D unclear. Trimming removed 0 bases from V and 6 bases from J, with 9 bases in between. This CDR3 spans 13 amino acids. Looked up from germline, CDR1 is LNHNV and CDR2 is YYDKDF (reference sequence). This CDR3 reads CATSRDQGSEQYF. The DNA of the CDR3 is TGTGCCACCAGCAGAGATCAAGGTTCCGAGCAGTACTTC. The full variable domain, in which reference TRBV15 and TRBJ2-7 provide the parts outside the CDR3, is DAMVIQNPRYQVTQFGKPVTLSCSQTLNHNVMYWYQQKSSQAPKLLFHYYDKDFNNEADTPDNFQSRRPNTSFCFLDIRSPGLGDTAMYLCATSRDQGSEQYFGPGTRLTVT.

The chain carries TRBV12-3 or TRBV12-4 and TRBJ2-2; D remains ambiguous. This CDR3 contains 11 residues. Between the trimmed V and J ends, which lost 3 bases and 7 bases, there was a span of 3 bases. The CDR3 DNA reads TGTGCCAGCAGTTTCGTCGGGGAGCTGTTTTTT. It encodes CASSFVGELFF.

J is TRBJ1-2 and V is TRBV19; D might be TRBD1 (6 bases). The CDR3 covers 13 residues. V dropped 3 bases and J dropped 4 bases, with 9 bases sitting between them. Germline CDR1 reads LNHDA; CDR2 reads SQIVND (reference sequence). The CDR3 DNA reads as TGTGCCAGTAGTATCCGACAGGCCTATGGCTACACCTTC. Its protein is CASSIRQAYGYTF.